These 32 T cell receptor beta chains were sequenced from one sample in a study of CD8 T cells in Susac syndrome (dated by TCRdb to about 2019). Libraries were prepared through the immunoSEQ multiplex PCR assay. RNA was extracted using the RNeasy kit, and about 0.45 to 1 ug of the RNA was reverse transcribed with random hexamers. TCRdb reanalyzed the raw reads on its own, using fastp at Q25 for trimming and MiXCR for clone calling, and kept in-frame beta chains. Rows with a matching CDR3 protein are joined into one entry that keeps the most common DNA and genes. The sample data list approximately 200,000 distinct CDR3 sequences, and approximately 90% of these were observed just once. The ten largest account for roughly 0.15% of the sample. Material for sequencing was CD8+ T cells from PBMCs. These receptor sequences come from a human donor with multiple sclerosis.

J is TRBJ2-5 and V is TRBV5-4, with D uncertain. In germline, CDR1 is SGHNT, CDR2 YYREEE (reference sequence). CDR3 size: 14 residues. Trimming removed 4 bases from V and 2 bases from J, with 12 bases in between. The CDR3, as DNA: TGTGCCAGCAGCCCCCTCAACCTACAAGAGACCCAGTACTTC. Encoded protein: CASSPLNLQETQYF.

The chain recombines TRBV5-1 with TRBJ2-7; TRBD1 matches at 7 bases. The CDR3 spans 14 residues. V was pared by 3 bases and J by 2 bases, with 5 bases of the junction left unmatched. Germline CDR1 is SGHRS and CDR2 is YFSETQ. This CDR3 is CASSSGDSTYEQYF. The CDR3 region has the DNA TGCGCCAGCAGCTCAGGGGACAGCACCTACGAGCAGTACTTC.

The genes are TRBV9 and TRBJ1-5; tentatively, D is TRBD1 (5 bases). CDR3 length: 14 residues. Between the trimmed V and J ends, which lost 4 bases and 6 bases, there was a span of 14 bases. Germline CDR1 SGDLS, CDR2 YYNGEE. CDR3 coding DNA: TGTGCCAGCAGCCAATCAAGCGGGGGTCAGCCCCAGCATTTT. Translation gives CASSQSSGGQPQHF.

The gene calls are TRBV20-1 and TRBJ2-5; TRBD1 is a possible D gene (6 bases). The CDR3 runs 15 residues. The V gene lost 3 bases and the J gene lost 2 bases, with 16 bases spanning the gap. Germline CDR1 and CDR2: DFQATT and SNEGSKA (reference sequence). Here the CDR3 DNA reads TGCAGTGCTAGGCGTGGCAGGGGATTGCAAGAGACCCAGTACTTC. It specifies CSARRGRGLQETQYF.

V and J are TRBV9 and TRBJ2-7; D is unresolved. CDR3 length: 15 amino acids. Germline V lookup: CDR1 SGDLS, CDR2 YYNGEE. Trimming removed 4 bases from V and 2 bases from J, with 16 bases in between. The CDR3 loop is CASSPRDRVTYEQYF. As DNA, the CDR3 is TGTGCCAGCAGCCCCCGCGATCGGGTTACCTACGAGCAGTACTTC.

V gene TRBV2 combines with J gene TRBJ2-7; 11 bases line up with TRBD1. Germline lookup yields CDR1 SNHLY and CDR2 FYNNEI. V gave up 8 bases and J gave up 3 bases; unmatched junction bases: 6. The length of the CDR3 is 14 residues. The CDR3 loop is CASSPGQGGYEQYF. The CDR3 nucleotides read TGTGCCAGCTCACCGGGACAGGGGGGCTACGAGCAGTACTTC.

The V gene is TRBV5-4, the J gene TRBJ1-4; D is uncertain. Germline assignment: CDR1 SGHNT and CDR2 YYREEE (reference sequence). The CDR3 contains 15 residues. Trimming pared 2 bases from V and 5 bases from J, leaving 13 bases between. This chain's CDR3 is CASSFIPEPNEKLFF. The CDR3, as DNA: TGTGCCAGCAGCTTTATTCCAGAACCAAATGAAAAACTGTTTTTT.

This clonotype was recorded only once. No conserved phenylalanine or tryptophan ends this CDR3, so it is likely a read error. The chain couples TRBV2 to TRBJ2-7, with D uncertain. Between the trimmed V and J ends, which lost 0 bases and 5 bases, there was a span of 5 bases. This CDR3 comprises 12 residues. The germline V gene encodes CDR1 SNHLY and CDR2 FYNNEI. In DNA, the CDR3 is TGTGCCAGCAGTGAAGCGGACCACGAGCAGTACCTC. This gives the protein CASSEADHEQYL.

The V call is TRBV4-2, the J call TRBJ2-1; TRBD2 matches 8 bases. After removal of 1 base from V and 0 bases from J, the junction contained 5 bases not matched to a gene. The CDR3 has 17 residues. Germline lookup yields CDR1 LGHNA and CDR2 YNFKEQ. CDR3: CASSQGVAGYSYNEQFF. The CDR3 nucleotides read TGTGCCAGCAGCCAAGGGGTAGCGGGGTACTCCTACAATGAGCAGTTCTTC.

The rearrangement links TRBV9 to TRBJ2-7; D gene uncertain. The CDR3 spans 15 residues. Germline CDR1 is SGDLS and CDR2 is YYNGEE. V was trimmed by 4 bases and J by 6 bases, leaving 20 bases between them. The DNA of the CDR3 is TGTGCCAGCAGCCCCTCAACGGACCCTCTTCCCGAGCAGTACTTC. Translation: CASSPSTDPLPEQYF.

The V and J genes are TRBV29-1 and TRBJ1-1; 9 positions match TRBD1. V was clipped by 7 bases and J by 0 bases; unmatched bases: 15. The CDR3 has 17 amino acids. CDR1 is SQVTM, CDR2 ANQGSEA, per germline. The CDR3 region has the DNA TGCAGCGCCCGGAGTGGTGGGACAGGGCGAATGAACACTGAAGCTTTCTTT. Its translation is CSARSGGTGRMNTEAFF.

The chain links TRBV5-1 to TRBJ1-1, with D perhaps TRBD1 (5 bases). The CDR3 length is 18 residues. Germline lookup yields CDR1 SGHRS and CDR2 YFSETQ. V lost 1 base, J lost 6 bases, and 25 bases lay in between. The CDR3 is CASSLYRGAAGWSAEAFF. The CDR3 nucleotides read TGCGCCAGCAGCTTGTATAGAGGGGCCGCAGGATGGTCAGCTGAAGCTTTCTTT.

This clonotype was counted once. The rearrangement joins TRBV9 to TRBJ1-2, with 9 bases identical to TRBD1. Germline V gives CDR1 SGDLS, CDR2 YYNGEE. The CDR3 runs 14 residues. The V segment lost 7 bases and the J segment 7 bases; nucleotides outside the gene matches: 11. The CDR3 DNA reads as TGTGCCAGCGGCCAACAGGGGGCAAGGAGTGGCTACACCTTC. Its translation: CASGQQGARSGYTF.

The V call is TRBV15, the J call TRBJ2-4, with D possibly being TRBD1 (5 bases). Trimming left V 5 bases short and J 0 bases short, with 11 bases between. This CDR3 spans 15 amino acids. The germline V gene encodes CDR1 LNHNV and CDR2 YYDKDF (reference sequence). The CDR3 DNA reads TGTGCCACCAGCCGACATACAGGAGCCAAAAACATTCAGTACTTC. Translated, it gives CATSRHTGAKNIQYF.

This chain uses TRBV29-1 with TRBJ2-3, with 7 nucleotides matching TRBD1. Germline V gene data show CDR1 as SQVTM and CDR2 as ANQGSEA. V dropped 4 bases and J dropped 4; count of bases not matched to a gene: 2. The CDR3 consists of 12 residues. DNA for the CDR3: TGCAGCGTTGTCCAGGGGGCAGATACGCAGTATTTT. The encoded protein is CSVVQGADTQYF.

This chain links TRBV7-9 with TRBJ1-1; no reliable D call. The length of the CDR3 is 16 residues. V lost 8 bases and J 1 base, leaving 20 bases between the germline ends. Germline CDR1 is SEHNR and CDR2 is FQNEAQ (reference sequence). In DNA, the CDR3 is TGTGCCAGCTTCGGACCGCGGGAAGGGCCGAACACTGAAGCTTTCTTT. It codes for CASFGPREGPNTEAFF.

The CDR3 sequence: CASSGRDINTEAFF. The CDR3 coding sequence is TGTGCCAGCAGTGGCCGGGACATCAACACTGAAGCTTTCTTT. This chain links TRBV2 with TRBJ1-1, with D maybe TRBD1 (6 bases). This CDR3 is built from 14 residues. The V gene's germline CDR1 is SNHLY and CDR2 FYNNEI. V lost 4 bases and J lost 2, with 11 bases in between.

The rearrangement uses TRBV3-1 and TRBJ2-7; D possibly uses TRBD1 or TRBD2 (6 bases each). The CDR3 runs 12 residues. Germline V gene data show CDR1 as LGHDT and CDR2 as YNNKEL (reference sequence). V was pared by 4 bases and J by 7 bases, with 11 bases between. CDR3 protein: CASSRSGAEQYF. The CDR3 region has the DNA TGTGCCAGCAGCCGTTCGGGGGCTGAGCAGTACTTC.

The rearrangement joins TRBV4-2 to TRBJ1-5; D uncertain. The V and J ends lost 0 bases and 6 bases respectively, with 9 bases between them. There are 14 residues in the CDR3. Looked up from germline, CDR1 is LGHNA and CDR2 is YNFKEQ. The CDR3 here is CASSQDYGGQPQHF. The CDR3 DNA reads TGTGCCAGCAGCCAAGATTACGGCGGTCAGCCCCAGCATTTT.

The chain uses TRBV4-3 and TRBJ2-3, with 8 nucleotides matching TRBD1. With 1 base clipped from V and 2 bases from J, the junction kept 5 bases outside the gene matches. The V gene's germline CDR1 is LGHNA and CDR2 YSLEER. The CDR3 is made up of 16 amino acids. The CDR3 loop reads CASSQGQGAPTDTQYF. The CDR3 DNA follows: TGCGCCAGCAGCCAAGGTCAGGGGGCTCCCACAGATACGCAGTATTTT.

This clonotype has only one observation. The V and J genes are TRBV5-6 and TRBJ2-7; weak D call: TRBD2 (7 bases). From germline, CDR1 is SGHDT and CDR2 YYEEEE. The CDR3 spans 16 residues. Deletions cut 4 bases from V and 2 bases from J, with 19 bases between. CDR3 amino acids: CASSREGGRGAYEQYF. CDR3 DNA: TGTGCCAGCAGCCGAGAGGGGGGCCGGGGGGCCTACGAGCAGTACTTC.

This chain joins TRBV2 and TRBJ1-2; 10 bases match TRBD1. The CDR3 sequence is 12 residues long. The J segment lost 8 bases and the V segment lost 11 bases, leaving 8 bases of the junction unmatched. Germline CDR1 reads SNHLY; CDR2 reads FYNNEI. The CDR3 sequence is CAGGTGEEGYTF. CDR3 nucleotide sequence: TGTGCCGGTGGGACAGGGGAGGAGGGCTACACCTTC.

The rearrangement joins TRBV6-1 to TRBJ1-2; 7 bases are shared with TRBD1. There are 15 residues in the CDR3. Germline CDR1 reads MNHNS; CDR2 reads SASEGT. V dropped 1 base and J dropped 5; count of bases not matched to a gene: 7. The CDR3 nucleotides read TGTGCCAGCAGTGAAGTTTGGCCAGGGGGGTATGGCTACACCTTC. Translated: CASSEVWPGGYGYTF.

Here the CDR3 reads CASSGGGYDVDTQYF. DNA of the CDR3: TGTGCCAGCAGCGGGGGTGGGTATGACGTGGATACGCAGTATTTT. The chain has TRBV4-2 and TRBJ2-3; D may match TRBD1 or TRBD2 (5 bases each). This CDR3 has 15 residues. The V gene lost 5 bases and the J gene lost 6 bases, with 18 bases spanning the gap. Germline V gene data show CDR1 as LGHNA and CDR2 as YNFKEQ.

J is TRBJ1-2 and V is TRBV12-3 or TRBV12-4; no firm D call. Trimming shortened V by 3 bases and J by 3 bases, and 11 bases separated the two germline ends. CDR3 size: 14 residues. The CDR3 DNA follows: TGTGCCAGCAGTTTTACTGGGAATGACTATGGCTACACCTTC. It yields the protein CASSFTGNDYGYTF.

DNA for the CDR3: TGTGCCAGCAGGCAGGGCACCTTCGAAGCTTTCTTT. The encoded protein is CASRQGTFEAFF. The chain has TRBV12-3 or TRBV12-4 and TRBJ1-1; a weak D match, TRBD1 (5 bases). CDR3 length: 12 residues. V lost 6 bases and J lost 8, with 13 bases in between.

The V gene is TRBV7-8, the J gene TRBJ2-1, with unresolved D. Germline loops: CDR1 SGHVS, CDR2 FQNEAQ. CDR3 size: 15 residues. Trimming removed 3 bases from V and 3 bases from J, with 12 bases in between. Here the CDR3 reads CASSFWPVGYNEQFF. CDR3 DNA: TGTGCCAGCAGCTTTTGGCCGGTAGGCTACAATGAGCAGTTCTTC. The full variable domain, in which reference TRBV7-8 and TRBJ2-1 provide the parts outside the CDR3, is GAGVSQSPRYKVAKRGQDVALRCDPISGHVSLFWYQQALGQGPEFLTYFQNEAQLDKSGLPSDRFFAERPEGSVSTLKIQRTQQEDSAVYLCASSFWPVGYNEQFFGPGTRLTVL.

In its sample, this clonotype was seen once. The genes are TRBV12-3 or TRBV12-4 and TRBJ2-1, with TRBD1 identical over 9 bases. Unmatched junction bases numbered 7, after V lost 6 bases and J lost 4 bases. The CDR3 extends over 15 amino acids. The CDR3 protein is CASSSPDRGYNEQFF. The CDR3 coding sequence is TGTGCCAGCAGCTCCCCGGACAGGGGATACAATGAGCAGTTCTTC.

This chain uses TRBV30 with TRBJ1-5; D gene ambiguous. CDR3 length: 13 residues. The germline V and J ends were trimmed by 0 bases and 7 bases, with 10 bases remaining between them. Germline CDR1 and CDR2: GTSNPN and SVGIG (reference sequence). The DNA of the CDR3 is TGTGCCTGGAGTGTTGGAGGAGGCCAGCCCCAGCATTTT. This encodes CAWSVGGGQPQHF. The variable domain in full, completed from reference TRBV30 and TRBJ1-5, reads SQTIHQWPATLVQPVGSPLSLECTVEGTSNPNLYWYRQAAGRGLQLLFYSVGIGQISSEVPQNLSASRPQDRQFILSSKKLLLSDSGFYLCAWSVGGGQPQHFGDGTRLSIL.

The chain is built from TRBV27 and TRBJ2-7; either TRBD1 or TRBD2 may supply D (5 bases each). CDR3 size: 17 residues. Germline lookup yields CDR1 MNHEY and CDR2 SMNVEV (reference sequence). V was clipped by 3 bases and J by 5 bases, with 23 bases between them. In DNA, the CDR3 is TGTGCCAGCAGTTTCGTTATGTCCGGCAGGGCCGGGAACGAGCAGTACTTC. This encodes CASSFVMSGRAGNEQYF.

The CDR3 DNA is TGTGCCAGCAGTTTGGGACAGGGGGGGGAGACCCAGTACTTC. Its protein product is CASSLGQGGETQYF. V is TRBV12-3 or TRBV12-4 and J is TRBJ2-5, with 11 bases identical to TRBD1. The trim removed 3 bases at V and 5 bases at J, leaving 2 bases unmatched. This CDR3 region has 14 residues.

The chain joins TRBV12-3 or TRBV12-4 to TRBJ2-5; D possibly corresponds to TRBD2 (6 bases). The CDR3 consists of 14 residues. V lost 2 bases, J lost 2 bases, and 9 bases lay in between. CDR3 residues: CASSLRGEQETQYF. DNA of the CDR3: TGTGCCAGCAGTTTACGCGGGGAGCAAGAGACCCAGTACTTC.